Each of the 2 T cell receptor beta chains below was sequenced from the same sample in a study of CD8+ T cells in alopecia areata. As for treatment: oral pan-JAK inhibitor, 5-10 mg twice daily. TCR sequencing used cDNA made by reverse transcription of extracted RNA. Repertoires were generated with immunoSEQ multiplex PCR, while TCRdb's copy carries only in-frame clones and drops some. This table has around 180,000 clones, roughly 60% appearing once. The sequencing used CD4+ T cells sorted from blood, collected at week 24, from a patient treated with tofacitinib. Receptor source: a human donor with alopecia areata.

The gene calls are TRBV7-6 and TRBJ1-1, with D uncertain. The CDR3 covers 15 residues. Trimming removed 2 bases from V and 5 bases from J, with 15 bases in between. Germline V gene sequence: CDR1 SGHVS, CDR2 FNYEAQ. CDR3 amino acids: CASSLSNAGGTEAFF. In nucleotides, the CDR3 is TGTGCCAGCAGCTTATCTAACGCAGGAGGGACTGAAGCTTTCTTT.

This clone was recorded only once. The rearrangement uses TRBV6-5 and TRBJ1-1; unclear D gene. The germline V gene has CDR1 MNHEY and CDR2 SVGAGI. Deletions cut 7 bases from V and 6 bases from J, with 12 bases between. This CDR3 has 12 residues. CDR3 nucleotides: TGTGCCAGCAATAACTTAAGATCTGAAGCTTTCTTT. Translated: CASNNLRSEAFF.